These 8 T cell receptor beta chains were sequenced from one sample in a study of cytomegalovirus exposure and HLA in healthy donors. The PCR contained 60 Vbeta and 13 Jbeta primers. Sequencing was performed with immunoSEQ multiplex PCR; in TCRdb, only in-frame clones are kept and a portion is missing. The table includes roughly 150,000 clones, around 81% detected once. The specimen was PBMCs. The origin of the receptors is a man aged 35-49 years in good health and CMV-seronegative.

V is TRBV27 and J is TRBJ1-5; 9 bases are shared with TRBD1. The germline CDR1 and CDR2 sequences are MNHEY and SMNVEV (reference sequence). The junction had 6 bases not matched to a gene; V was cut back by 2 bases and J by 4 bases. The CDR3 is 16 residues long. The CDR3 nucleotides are TGTGCCAGCAGTTTAATGGGGACAGGGCCGAATCAGCCCCAGCATTTT. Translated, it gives CASSLMGTGPNQPQHF.

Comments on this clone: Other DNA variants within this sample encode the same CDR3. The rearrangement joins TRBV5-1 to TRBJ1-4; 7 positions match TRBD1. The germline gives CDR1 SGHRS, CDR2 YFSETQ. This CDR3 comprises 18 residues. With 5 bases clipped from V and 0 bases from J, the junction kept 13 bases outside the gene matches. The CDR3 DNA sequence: TGCGCCAGCAGTTCCCACCCGGGACAGACTTCAACTAATGAAAAACTGTTTTTT. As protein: CASSSHPGQTSTNEKLFF.

CDR3 region: CASSMGQGARADTQYF. For the CDR3, the DNA is TGCGCCAGCAGCATGGGACAGGGGGCGAGGGCAGATACGCAGTATTTT. The chain employs TRBV5-1 and TRBJ2-3; 12 bases are a match to TRBD1. V was clipped by 4 bases and J by 4 bases; unmatched bases: 7. The CDR3 consists of 16 residues. Per the germline V gene, CDR1 is SGHRS and CDR2 is YFSETQ. The full variable domain, rest sourced from reference TRBV5-1 and TRBJ2-3, is KAGVTQTPRYLIKTRGQQVTLSCSPISGHRSVSWYQQTPGQGLQFLFEYFSETQRNKGNFPGRFSGRQFSNSRSEMNVSTLELGDSALYLCASSMGQGARADTQYFGPGTRLTVL.

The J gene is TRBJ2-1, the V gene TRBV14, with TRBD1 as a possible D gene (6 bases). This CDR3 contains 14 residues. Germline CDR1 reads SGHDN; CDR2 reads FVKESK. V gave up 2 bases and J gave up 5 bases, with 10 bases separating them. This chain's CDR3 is CASSQFDRNNEQFF. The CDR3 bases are TGTGCCAGCAGCCAATTTGACAGGAACAATGAGCAGTTCTTC.

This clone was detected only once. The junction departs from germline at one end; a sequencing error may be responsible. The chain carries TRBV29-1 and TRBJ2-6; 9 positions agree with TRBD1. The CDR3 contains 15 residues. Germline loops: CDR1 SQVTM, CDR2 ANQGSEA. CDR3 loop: CSVATGGSGANGLTF. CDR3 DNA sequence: TGCAGCGTTGCAACAGGGGGCTCGGGGGCCAACGGCCTGACTTTC.

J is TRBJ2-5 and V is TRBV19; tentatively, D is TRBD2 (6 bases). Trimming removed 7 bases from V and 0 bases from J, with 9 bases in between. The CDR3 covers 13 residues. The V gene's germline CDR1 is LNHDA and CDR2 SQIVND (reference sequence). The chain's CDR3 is CASTGGYQETQYF. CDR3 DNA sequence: TGTGCCAGTACCGGAGGGTACCAAGAGACCCAGTACTTC. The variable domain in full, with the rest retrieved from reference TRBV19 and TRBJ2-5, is DGGITQSPKYLFRKEGQNVTLSCEQNLNHDAMYWYRQDPGQGLRLIYYSQIVNDFQKGDIAEGYSVSREKKESFPLTVTSAQKNPTAFYLCASTGGYQETQYFGPGTRLLVL.

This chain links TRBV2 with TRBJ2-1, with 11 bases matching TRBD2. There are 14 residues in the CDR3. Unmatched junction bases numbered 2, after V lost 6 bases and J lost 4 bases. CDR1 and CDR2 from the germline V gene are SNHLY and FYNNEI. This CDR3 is CASRGLAVYNEQFF. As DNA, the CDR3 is TGTGCCAGCAGGGGACTAGCGGTGTACAATGAGCAGTTCTTC.

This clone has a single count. The CDR3: CASSIRARSQKAGYTF. The CDR3 DNA reads TGTGCCAGTAGTATCAGGGCCCGGTCCCAGAAGGCTGGCTACACCTTC. V gene TRBV19 combines with J gene TRBJ1-2; a possible D gene is TRBD1 (5 bases). Trimming removed 3 bases from V and 7 bases from J, with 21 bases in between. The CDR3 covers 16 residues. The V gene's germline CDR1 is LNHDA and CDR2 SQIVND (reference sequence). The variable domain in full, completed from reference TRBV19 and TRBJ1-2, reads DGGITQSPKYLFRKEGQNVTLSCEQNLNHDAMYWYRQDPGQGLRLIYYSQIVNDFQKGDIAEGYSVSREKKESFPLTVTSAQKNPTAFYLCASSIRARSQKAGYTFGSGTRLTVV.